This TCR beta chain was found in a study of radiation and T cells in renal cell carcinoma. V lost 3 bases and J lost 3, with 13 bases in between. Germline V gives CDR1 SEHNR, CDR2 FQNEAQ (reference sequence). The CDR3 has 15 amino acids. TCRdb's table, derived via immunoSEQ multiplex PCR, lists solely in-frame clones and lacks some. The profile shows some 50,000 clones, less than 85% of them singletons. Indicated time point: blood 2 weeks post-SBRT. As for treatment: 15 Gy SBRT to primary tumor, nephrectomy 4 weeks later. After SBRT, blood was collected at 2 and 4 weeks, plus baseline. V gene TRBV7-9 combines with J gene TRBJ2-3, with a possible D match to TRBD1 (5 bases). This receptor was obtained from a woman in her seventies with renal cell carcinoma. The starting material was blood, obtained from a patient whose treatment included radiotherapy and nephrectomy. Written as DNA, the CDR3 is TGTGCCAGCAGCTTGCAGGGTTTAGGGACAGATACGCAGTATTTT. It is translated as CASSLQGLGTDTQYF.